This T cell receptor (beta chain) was sequenced in a study of cytomegalovirus exposure and HLA in healthy donors (dated by TCRdb to between 2016 and 2019). General notes on the study: In an earlier analysis of 550 to 750 of the donors, around 290 Gb of sequence data and 120 million or so unique TCR beta sequences from 180 million or so T cells were reported. Around 300 gigabases of sequencing data and 80 million or so unique TCR sequences were included in an early release covering about 620 HLA-typed donors. Among the roughly 400 genotyped donors, 75% to 90% belonged to the genetic ancestry cluster associated with self-reported Caucasian donors. The study aimed to test whether signatures of past pathogen exposure could be identified by cataloging public T cell receptors. Using immunosequencing, the study profiled T cell repertoires from fewer than 700 subjects and related those repertoires to cytomegalovirus serostatus. In addition to the first cohort of 500 to 850 subjects, a separate validation cohort of approximately 120 different subjects was used. To predict cytomegalovirus infection status, the study brought together high-throughput TCR immunosequencing, statistical association of individual TCRs with disease status, and machine learning. A later analysis re-analyzed previously published TCR beta repertoires from several hundred donors and added high-resolution HLA genotyping to study TCR occurrence patterns. Rather than using new phenotypic data, the later analysis identified candidate immune exposures from TCR beta sequences and from how often those sequences occurred across donors. An earlier analysis of several hundred of the donors applied high-throughput TCR beta sequencing to assess whether each TCR beta V gene segment acted as functional or pseudogenic. Donor age, sex, ethnicity and CMV serostatus were compiled alongside the repertoire data. Genome-wide SNP genotypes for about 60% of the 666 donors were used in a later genetic analysis, which treated that subset as a discovery cohort. All discovery cohort repertoires had been generated on a single sequencing platform. Both class I and class II loci were covered by HLA typing, at four-digit resolution. The number of donors typed differed by locus, with about 629-640 for A, B, C, DRB1 and DQB1, approximately 500 for DQA1, some 570 for DPA1, and approximately 470 for DPB1. Because of strong linkage in the cohort, five DR-DQ haplotypes were treated as single units for association and clustering. Among about 400 genotyped donors of the cohort, an average of roughly 230,000 unique TCR beta nucleotide sequences was sequenced per donor, of which about 20% were non-productive.

Library preparation employed the immunoSEQ multiplex PCR assay. A mixture of 60 forward primers for TCR Vbeta segments and 13 reverse primers for TCR Jbeta segments was used in the multiplex PCR. The CDR3 region of rearranged TCR beta genes was amplified from genomic DNA with a multiplex PCR assay. On the Illumina HiSeq System, the amplified TCR beta libraries were sequenced as 87-base-pair reads. In the authors' own workflow: Across the roughly 600 repertoires, a later analysis counted roughly 84 million unique TCR beta chains, approximately 12 million of which were shared by at least two donors. A nearest-neighbor algorithm error-corrected the raw reads and collapsed the reads into unique sequences, merging closely related sequences to remove PCR and sequencing errors. Alignment of CDR3 sequences to IMGT reference sequences was used to assign V, D and J gene segments. For a sequence to be retained, at least a six-nucleotide match to both a V gene segment and a J gene segment was required. Rearrangements were called productive when the CDR3 lacked stop codons and stayed in frame with V and J; all others were non-productive. Following IMGT convention, CDR3 was defined as the stretch from the second conserved V-encoded cysteine to the conserved J-encoded phenylalanine. The earlier analysis of some 550 of the donors excluded any sequence lacking an unambiguous match to a single V gene segment. An earlier analysis of 550 to 650 of the donors classified V segments as functional when productive rearrangements were above 56.7% and as segregating when the standard deviation between donors was above 5%. A statistical classification framework was built for diagnosing cytomegalovirus status from the catalog of TCR beta chain sequences. V and J gene assignment, in a later analysis, came from comparing TCR nucleotide sequences with IMGT/GENE-DB human TR gene sequences. Using the TCRdist pipeline, a later analysis assigned CDR3 sequences along with most-parsimonious VDJ recombination scenarios. In a later analysis, every TCR beta chain was defined by the combination of its CDR3 amino acid sequence and its V-gene family, and reads without a unique V-gene family were dropped. In a later analysis, nearly 600 highly shared, low-generation-probability nucleotide sequences were removed to address suspected cross-contamination and a sequencing artifact. In a later analysis, a clonal expansion index for each public chain was calculated from normalized within-repertoire ranks of inferred template counts. A later analysis computed generation probabilities with a VDJ recombination model fitted to out-of-frame rearrangements, and checked the results against IGoR. Hypergeometric tests were used in a later analysis to score TCR-TCR, TCR-HLA and TCR-CMV co-occurrence, with a repertoire-size bias correction applied to the TCR pairs. In a later analysis, false discovery rates were estimated by permuting HLA or CMV assignments 20 times. In a later analysis, co-occurring TCRs were grouped with DBSCAN, and TCRdist sequence similarity was added when clustering was performed within HLA-allele-positive subsets. Co-occurrence clustering excluded repertoires with fewer than 30,000 or more than 120,000 public chains, plus five with anomalous nucleotide sharing. TCRdb took this table from immuneACCESS and kept in-frame rearrangements with V and J called. Such tables lack part of the clones; where checked against another copy, unresolved V genes explain under half of the gap, and the rest is unexplained. V, J and clone size reflect that table, while D and trimming were determined from the DNA. Across this sample there are about 150,000 clones, with 60% to 80% seen only once. Roughly 6.7% of the sample is held by the ten biggest clonotypes.

The cohort consisted of 650 to 700 healthy bone marrow donors. All cohort members were sampled while nominally healthy, although unrecorded immune exposures were likely present. The donor was CMV seropositive and belonged to the group of around 300 seropositive cohort members. Every donor gave a peripheral blood sample, and the peripheral blood mononuclear cells from that sample were used for TCR beta sequencing. Genomic DNA was extracted from the blood cell samples with the Qiagen DNeasy Blood Extraction Kit. The junction shows trimming of 5 bases on V and 6 bases on J, and the gene matches do not reach 11 bases of it. Based on the germline V gene, the CDR1 and CDR2 sequences are SQVTM and ANQGSEA. Its CDR3 holds 15 amino acids, cysteine through phenylalanine. Only CDR3 DNA remains: 45 bases, in frame from the first base. This clone came up a few times. What this receptor recognizes is not known. Nothing much larger sits one base from this clone, and base qualities are not available.

The study at large found these results: Some 16 rarely observed V segments, including chromosome 9 orphons, were excluded from the earlier analysis of about 600 of the donors because counts were too low. Sequencing depth was assumed to be roughly uniform across donors in the presence/absence analyses, though that assumption may not hold. In a later analysis, TCR association rates were found to vary across HLA loci, with the most associated TCRs seen for DRB1 alleles and the fewest for HLA-C alleles. Compared with equally common non-associated chains, HLA-associated TCR beta chains in a later analysis were more clonally expanded and had lower generation probabilities. In a later genetic analysis, a missense DCLRE1C variant was associated with V-gene and J-gene trimming of TCR beta chains, and the association was replicated in an independent cohort. The authors suggested that the approach could potentially be generalized to other disease states and immunological phenotypes. Correlated functional status among segregating V segments might be attributable to linkage disequilibrium, but an unknown experimental factor could not be ruled out. Across donors, most TCR sequences were observed very rarely, whereas some public TCRs were present in many individuals. A further reported finding was that TCR beta sequences accurately predicted the HLA-A and HLA-B alleles for most subjects in the first cohort. In the study, 164 TCR beta chains were listed as associated with cytomegalovirus. The classifier was reported to diagnose cytomegalovirus status with high specificity and sensitivity in both the original and validation cohorts. A later analysis reported that several top co-occurrence clusters appeared linked to parvovirus B19, influenza, CMV and Epstein-Barr virus. In vitro tests confirmed that a few of the cytomegalovirus-associated TCR beta chains recognize cytomegalovirus antigens. A later genetic analysis reported fewer N-insertions in productive TCRs among donors in an Asian-associated ancestry cluster than the roughly 640-donor mean. Only TCR beta chains were sequenced in this cohort, and the absence of alpha or paired-chain data limited detectable features. Specific HLA alleles were associated with 15,000 to 20,000 TCR beta sequences at a false discovery rate of 0.05 in a later analysis. The only immune exposure information available for the cohort was CMV serostatus. According to a later analysis, most CMV-associated TCR beta chains appeared to be HLA-restricted, and the HLA associations seemed to be driven largely by CMV exposure. The 87-base-pair reads could not distinguish some IMGT-functional V segments, including TRBV6-2 and TRBV6-3, so those segments were excluded. Strong co-occurrence of HLA alleles, especially DR and DQ, made assigning TCR associations to individual alleles difficult. A cluster of highly shared sequence variants was judged likely to represent a technical artifact of the sequencing pipeline. In an earlier analysis of around 500 of the donors, most TCR beta V segments appeared in productive rearrangements about 87% or about 30% of the time, broadly matching IMGT annotations. HLA typing was unavailable for some donors at each locus, so association tests used only the typed subset.

The TCR comes from a woman aged 40 to 50 in good health and CMV-seropositive. Recombination joined TRBV29-1 with TRBJ2-1; 9 nucleotides in the junction match TRBD2. Sequencing was performed on PBMCs. The encoded CDR3 is CSVRPLAGGGNEQFF. The DNA sequence follows: TGCAGCGTTCGGCCCCTTGCGGGGGGGGGCAATGAGCAGTTCTTC.